These 6 T cell receptor beta chains originate from one sample sequenced in a study of blood T cell repertoires in COVID-19. The assay was immunoSEQ multiplex PCR, and TCRdb's table has in-frame clones only and misses some. The repertoire includes around 240,000 clones, approximately 84% of them detected once, and under 2% sits in the top ten. The sample consisted of peripheral blood. The receptors originated from a woman older than 75 with acute or convalescent COVID-19.

The V call is TRBV29-1, the J call TRBJ2-5, with 7 bases lining up with TRBD1. The CDR3 consists of 14 residues. CDR1 and CDR2 from the germline V gene are SQVTM and ANQGSEA. V was clipped by 2 bases and J by 5 bases; unmatched bases: 8. This CDR3 reads CSVEIDRAMETQYF. The DNA of the CDR3 is TGCAGCGTTGAAATCGACAGGGCGATGGAGACCCAGTACTTC.

CDR3 DNA sequence: TGTGCCAGCAGCGATACAGGGGGGGCCAAAAACATTCAGTACTTC. It encodes CASSDTGGAKNIQYF. This chain connects TRBV5-6 to TRBJ2-4; 8 bases match TRBD1. The V segment lost 4 bases and the J segment 1 base; nucleotides outside the gene matches: 4. Germline V gene sequence: CDR1 SGHDT, CDR2 YYEEEE. The CDR3 length is 15 residues.

This sequence joins TRBV11-1 and TRBJ2-3; TRBD2 matches at 9 bases. The germline V gene encodes CDR1 SGHAT and CDR2 FQDESV (reference sequence). Trimming took 5 bases from V and 5 from J; bases not matched to a gene: 8. The CDR3 has 15 residues. The CDR3 loop is CASSPRLAEIDTQYF. The DNA for the CDR3 is TGTGCCAGCAGCCCCCGACTAGCGGAAATAGATACGCAGTATTTT. The full variable domain, rest sourced from reference TRBV11-1 and TRBJ2-3, is EAEVAQSPRYKITEKSQAVAFWCDPISGHATLYWYRQILGQGPELLVQFQDESVVDDSQLPKDRFSAERLKGVDSTLKIQPAELGDSAMYLCASSPRLAEIDTQYFGPGTRLTVL.

The V gene is TRBV7-2, the J gene TRBJ2-5, with D possibly TRBD2 on 5 matching bases. The V end was cut by 5 bases, the J end by 1 base, with 11 bases between. The V gene's germline CDR1 is SGHTA and CDR2 FQGNSA. The CDR3 is 14 residues long. In nucleotides, the CDR3 is TGTGCCAGCAGCCCGGGGTTCGCCCAAGAGACCCAGTACTTC. Translating gives CASSPGFAQETQYF.

The chain is built from TRBV7-9 and TRBJ2-7, with TRBD1 matching over 7 bases. The CDR3 loop spans 15 amino acids. The germline gives CDR1 SEHNR, CDR2 FQNEAQ (reference sequence). The junction had 11 bases not matched to a gene; V was cut back by 6 bases and J by 3 bases. CDR3 DNA: TGTGCCAGCAGTAAGGGGTGGGGACAGTTCTACGAGCAGTACTTC. Translation gives CASSKGWGQFYEQYF.

The chain combines TRBV28 with TRBJ1-2; TRBD1 matches at 9 bases. This CDR3 is built from 14 residues. J lost 4 bases, V lost 2 bases, and 2 bases had no gene match. In germline, CDR1 is MDHEN, CDR2 SYDVKM. The CDR3 protein is CASSLLQGAYGYTF. The CDR3 nucleotides are TGTGCCAGCAGTTTACTACAGGGGGCCTATGGCTACACCTTC.